This is a list of T cell receptor beta chains from one sample in a study of blood T cell repertoires in COVID-19. Data came from immunoSEQ multiplex PCR; TCRdb stores just in-frame clones and leaves some out. The sample shows about 77,000 clones, 80% of them seen only once. Sequencing was carried out using peripheral blood. The receptor source for this set is a woman aged 70-85 years with acute or convalescent COVID-19. Both conserved end residues are part of each CDR3. A D gene is named only where the DNA matches it firmly. Not all rows give a size; the values are once, few, many and, for expanded clones, a class.

TRBJ2-3 TRBV27 - - CASASTGGSDTQYF TGTGCCAGCGCGTCCACAGGTGGTTCCGATACGCAGTATTTT
TRBJ2-1 TRBV7-3 - - CASSKIGGPSSYNEQFF TGTGCCAGCAGCAAAATCGGGGGACCTAGCTCCTACAATGAGCAGTTCTTC
TRBJ2-3 TRBV12-5 - TRBD1 CASGGPGQGGSDTQYF TGTGCTAGTGGTGGCCCAGGACAGGGAGGCTCAGATACGCAGTATTTT
TRBJ1-1 TRBV9 - - CASSPQLHGAGTEAFF TGTGCCAGCAGCCCGCAACTGCATGGGGCGGGGACTGAAGCTTTCTTT
TRBJ2-7 TRBV11-3 - - CASSLLGVKGAYEQYF TGTGCCAGCAGCTTACTCGGGGTTAAGGGGGCCTACGAGCAGTACTTC
TRBJ1-6 TRBV6-5 - TRBD1 CASSTGQVLSPLHF TGTGCCAGCAGTACCGGACAGGTACTATCACCCCTCCACTTT
TRBJ2-2 TRBV5-1 - - CASSLGHSNTGELFF TGCGCCAGCAGCTTGGGACACTCTAACACCGGGGAGCTGTTTTTT
TRBJ1-3 TRBV5-1 once TRBD1 CASSLARTGPLSGNTIYF TGCGCCAGCAGCTTGGCCAGGACAGGGCCCCTCTCTGGAAACACCATATATTTT
TRBJ1-1 TRBV7-9 - - CASSLRSLGVNTEAFF TGTGCCAGCAGCTTACGATCCCTCGGGGTAAACACTGAAGCTTTCTTT
TRBJ1-2 TRBV27 - - CASSFGGSERVGYTF TGTGCCAGCAGTTTTGGGGGTTCCGAGCGGGTCGGCTACACCTTC
TRBJ1-2 TRBV5-1 - - CASSFNSDYGYTF TGCGCCAGCAGCTTTAACTCCGACTATGGCTACACCTTC
TRBJ1-6 TRBV7-9 few TRBD1 CASSPGGESQPLHF TGTGCCAGCAGCCCAGGGGGCGAGTCTCAACCCCTCCACTTT
TRBJ1-4 TRBV27 - - CASSPTRPPNEKLFF TGTGCCAGCAGCCCGACAAGGCCACCTAATGAAAAACTGTTTTTT
TRBJ1-1 TRBV29-1 few - CSAAPLGGFVTFF TGCAGCGCAGCCCCCCTGGGGGGATTCGTAACTTTCTTT
TRBJ1-1 TRBV15 - - CATSRDRGENTEAFF TGTGCCACCAGCAGAGATCGGGGTGAGAACACTGAAGCTTTCTTT
TRBJ2-7 TRBV5-1 - TRBD2 CASSLPGRGAANEQYF TGCGCCAGCAGCCTGCCCGGGCGGGGGGCGGCCAACGAGCAGTACTTC
TRBJ2-1 TRBV7-6 - TRBD1 CASSIDRGPYNEQFF TGTGCCAGCAGCATAGACAGGGGGCCCTACAATGAGCAGTTCTTC
TRBJ2-3 TRBV3-1/TRBV3-2 once TRBD2 CASSPSTSGGTDTQYF TGTGCCAGCAGTCCGTCCACTAGCGGGGGGACAGATACGCAGTATTTT
TRBJ2-1 TRBV7-6 few - CASSLVPGAPLLHNEQFF TGTGCCAGCAGCTTAGTGCCTGGGGCCCCTCTTCTACACAATGAGCAGTTCTTC
TRBJ1-5 TRBV2 few TRBD1 CASSYRQGSNQPQHF TGTGCCAGCAGTTATCGACAGGGGAGCAATCAGCCCCAGCATTTT
TRBJ2-3 TRBV9 - TRBD2 CASTVGGSSTDTQYF TGTGCCAGCACCGTGGGGGGGTCGAGCACAGATACGCAGTATTTT
TRBJ1-3 TRBV12-3/TRBV12-4 - - CASRIISGNTIYF TGTGCCAGCAGAATAATCTCTGGAAACACCATATATTTT
TRBJ2-5 TRBV18 - TRBD2 CASSPLEGLAALRTQYF TGTGCCAGCTCACCACTCGAGGGACTAGCGGCCCTTAGGACCCAGTACTTC
TRBJ2-5 TRBV5-1 - TRBD1 CASSSSGTGGGKTQYF TGCGCCAGCAGCTCCTCCGGGACAGGGGGCGGGAAGACCCAGTACTTC
TRBJ1-6 TRBV6-6 - - CASSFQYNSPLHF TGTGCCAGCAGTTTCCAGTATAATTCACCCCTCCACTTT
TRBJ1-5 TRBV6-5 - TRBD1 CASSKRQGELQPQHF TGTGCCAGCAGTAAGAGACAGGGGGAACTTCAGCCCCAGCATTTT
TRBJ1-2 TRBV7-8 once TRBD1 CASSRGQGGSYGYTF TGTGCCAGCAGCCGAGGACAGGGTGGTTCCTATGGCTACACCTTC
TRBJ2-1 TRBV6-6 - TRBD1 CASRPADRELVGEQFF TGTGCCAGCAGGCCTGCCGACAGGGAATTGGTTGGTGAGCAGTTCTTC
TRBJ1-5 TRBV29-1 - - CSVEESGGQPQHF TGCAGCGTTGAAGAGTCAGGAGGGCAGCCCCAGCATTTT
TRBJ2-7 TRBV4-1 - - CASSQDETSSYEQYF TGCGCCAGCAGCCAAGATGAGACTAGCTCCTACGAGCAGTACTTC
TRBJ2-3 TRBV6-2/TRBV6-3 - TRBD2 CASSYSIGASGRTDTQYF TGTGCCAGCAGTTACTCGATCGGCGCTAGCGGTAGGACAGATACGCAGTATTTT